A single sample gave rise to the 28 T cell receptor beta chains below, sequenced in a study of blood T cell repertoires in COVID-19. Assay used: immunoSEQ multiplex PCR; TCRdb lists only in-frame clones, some missing. The table has some 70,000 clones, 87% seen once. Sequenced material: peripheral blood. The receptors shown here come from a woman aged 45-65 years with COVID-19, enrolled during active disease.

This clone was detected only once. The chain recombines TRBV7-8 with TRBJ1-2; D is possibly TRBD1 (6 bases). This CDR3 has 12 residues. V shed 2 bases and J shed 8 bases, with 9 bases lying between them. Germline CDR1 SGHVS, CDR2 FQNEAQ. The CDR3 DNA is TGTGCCAGCAGCTTAACAGGGCACGGCTACACCTTC. It codes for CASSLTGHGYTF.

The V call is TRBV10-3, the J call TRBJ1-4, with D perhaps TRBD1 (5 bases). Trimming removed 3 bases from V and 7 bases from J, with 21 bases in between. The germline CDR1 and CDR2 sequences are ENHRY and SYGVKD. The CDR3 contains 17 residues. The CDR3: CAISDASGGGRGEKLFF. The CDR3 region has the DNA TGTGCCATCAGTGACGCATCAGGCGGGGGGAGAGGTGAAAAACTGTTTTTT.

The chain is built from TRBV6-5 and TRBJ1-5, with 9 bases aligning to TRBD1. The CDR3 is 16 amino acids. The germline V gene encodes CDR1 MNHEY and CDR2 SVGAGI. Losses at the gene ends were 4 bases for V and 5 bases for J; bases not matched to a gene: 9. CDR3 residues: CASSFPQGQGDQPQHF. The CDR3 DNA follows: TGTGCCAGCAGTTTTCCTCAGGGACAGGGTGATCAGCCCCAGCATTTT.

There are a few counts of this clone. This chain connects TRBV7-9 to TRBJ1-1, with D perhaps TRBD1 (5 bases). Per the germline V gene, CDR1 is SEHNR and CDR2 is FQNEAQ (reference sequence). CDR3 length: 14 amino acids. The V end lost 5 bases, the J end lost 1 base, and 11 bases lay between the germline ends. This CDR3 is CASSPTGGNTEAFF. CDR3 nucleotides: TGTGCCAGCAGCCCTACGGGGGGGAACACTGAAGCTTTCTTT.

V gene TRBV5-4 combines with J gene TRBJ1-6; a possible D gene is TRBD1 (5 bases). The length of the CDR3 is 13 residues. V dropped 4 bases and J dropped 10 bases, with 12 bases sitting between them. CDR1 is SGHNT and CDR2 is YYREEE in the germline V gene (reference sequence). The CDR3 region is CASSRGERSPLHF. The CDR3, as DNA: TGTGCCAGCAGCCGGGGGGAGCGATCACCCCTCCACTTT.

CDR3 sequence: CASSGGGRTSYNEQFF. The CDR3 bases are TGTGCCAGCAGTGGGGGCGGGAGGACTTCCTACAATGAGCAGTTCTTC. The chain couples TRBV2 to TRBJ2-1, with TRBD2 matching over 8 bases. Germline CDR1 and CDR2: SNHLY and FYNNEI. The CDR3 totals 16 residues. Losses at the gene ends were 4 bases for V and 1 base for J; bases not matched to a gene: 6.

The CDR3 nucleotides read TGCGCCAGCAGCTTGGACCCTCGGGACACCGGGGAGCTGTTTTTT. The encoded protein is CASSLDPRDTGELFF. V and J are TRBV5-1 and TRBJ2-2, with D unresolved. CDR1 is SGHRS, CDR2 YFSETQ, per germline. The CDR3 consists of 15 residues. Trimming removed 0 bases at V and 3 bases at J, with 9 bases between.

This chain links TRBV7-9 with TRBJ2-7; 9 positions agree with TRBD1. Trimming cost V 5 bases and J 5 bases; bases outside gene matches: 7. This CDR3 has 14 amino acids. Germline loops: CDR1 SEHNR, CDR2 FQNEAQ (reference sequence). In nucleotides, the CDR3 is TGTGCCAGCAGCCCACAGGGGGCTAATGACGAGCAGTACTTC. This gives the protein CASSPQGANDEQYF.

The J gene is TRBJ1-5, the V gene TRBV6-6; 7 bases line up with TRBD1. This CDR3 comprises 16 residues. Germline V gene data show CDR1 as MNHNY and CDR2 as SVGAGI (reference sequence). J gave up 0 bases and V 6 bases, and 8 bases lay outside the gene matches. The CDR3 DNA reads TGTGCCAGCAGACCCCGGGGGACAGATAGCAATCAGCCCCAGCATTTT. Translating gives CASRPRGTDSNQPQHF.

The gene calls are TRBV3-1 (or the pseudogene TRBV3-2) and TRBJ2-1; 11 bases are shared with TRBD2. Germline CDR1 and CDR2: LGHDT and YNNKEL (reference sequence). After removal of 0 bases from V and 6 bases from J, the junction contained 4 bases not matched to a gene. This CDR3 contains 16 residues. CDR3 bases: TGTGCCAGCAGCCAAGACAGACTAGCGGGGTTCAATGAGCAGTTCTTC. Translated: CASSQDRLAGFNEQFF.

V is TRBV3-1 (or the pseudogene TRBV3-2) and J is TRBJ2-1, with 11 bases that match TRBD2. Germline CDR1 reads LGHDT; CDR2 reads YNNKEL (reference sequence). J was trimmed by 8 bases and V by 4 bases; bases with no gene match: 10. CDR3 size: 16 residues. In DNA form, the CDR3 reads TGTGCCAGCAGCCCGCGACTAGCGGGGTATGGAGATGAGCAGTTCTTC. Encoded protein: CASSPRLAGYGDEQFF.

This chain uses TRBV7-2 with TRBJ2-7, with 8 bases fitting TRBD2. J gave up 5 bases and V 5 bases, and 11 bases lay outside the gene matches. The CDR3 totals 15 residues. From germline, CDR1 is SGHTA and CDR2 FQGNSA. This CDR3 reads CASSASSGPKDEQYF. DNA of the CDR3: TGTGCCAGCAGCGCATCTAGCGGGCCCAAGGACGAGCAGTACTTC. The variable domain in full, with the rest retrieved from reference TRBV7-2 and TRBJ2-7, is GAGVSQSPSNKVTEKGKDVELRCDPISGHTALYWYRQSLGQGLEFLIYFQGNSAPDKSGLPSDRFSAERTGGSVSTLTIQRTQQEDSAVYLCASSASSGPKDEQYFGPGTRLTVT.

J is TRBJ1-4 and V is TRBV7-2; TRBD1 matches at 7 bases. The CDR3 totals 16 residues. The V segment lost 0 bases and the J segment 8 bases; nucleotides outside the gene matches: 9. CDR1 and CDR2 from the germline V gene are SGHTA and FQGNSA. DNA for the CDR3: TGTGCCAGCAGCTTAGCCCCCACAGGGGCCGGGGAAAAACTGTTTTTT. The encoded protein is CASSLAPTGAGEKLFF. The whole variable domain, filled in from reference TRBV7-2 and TRBJ1-4, reads GAGVSQSPSNKVTEKGKDVELRCDPISGHTALYWYRQSLGQGLEFLIYFQGNSAPDKSGLPSDRFSAERTGGSVSTLTIQRTQQEDSAVYLCASSLAPTGAGEKLFFGSGTQLSVL.

The chain recombines TRBV14 with TRBJ1-6; 7 bases are shared with TRBD1. Germline V CDR1 and CDR2: SGHDN, FVKESK. V lost 1 base and J lost 7; bases outside the gene matches: 7. This CDR3 has 16 residues. CDR3 amino acids: CASSQVPQTGNSPLHF. The DNA of the CDR3 is TGTGCCAGCAGCCAAGTTCCGCAGACAGGGAATTCACCCCTCCACTTT. Complete variable domain (other parts from reference TRBV14 and TRBJ1-6): EAGVTQFPSHSVIEKGQTVTLRCDPISGHDNLYWYRRVMGKEIKFLLHFVKESKQDESGMPNNRFLAERTGGTYSTLKVQPAELEDSGVYFCASSQVPQTGNSPLHFGNGTRLTVT.

The chain is built from TRBV4-2 and TRBJ2-1, with a tentative D call TRBD2 (5 bases). Per the germline V gene, CDR1 is LGHNA and CDR2 is YNFKEQ. This CDR3 region has 19 residues. The V end was cut by 0 bases, the J end by 1 base, with 19 bases between. CDR3 amino acids: CASSQDEGHGKWSYNEQFF. The CDR3 nucleotides are TGTGCCAGCAGCCAAGATGAGGGTCATGGGAAATGGTCCTACAATGAGCAGTTCTTC.

The chain combines TRBV7-8 with TRBJ2-7; 8 positions match TRBD1. V trimming: 5 bases; J trimming: 2 bases; junction bases outside the gene matches: 8. The CDR3 contains 15 residues. CDR1 SGHVS and CDR2 FQNEAQ come from the germline V gene. The CDR3, as DNA: TGTGCCAGCAGCAAAGACAGGGGAAGGGCCTACGAGCAGTACTTC. As protein: CASSKDRGRAYEQYF.

In this sample, this clone turned up a few times. This chain connects TRBV12-3 or TRBV12-4 to TRBJ1-1; a possible D gene is TRBD1 (5 bases). The V end was cut by 1 base, the J end by 10 bases, with 13 bases between. This CDR3 has 13 amino acids. DNA of the CDR3: TGTGCCAGCAGTTTAGAGGCAGGGCATGCAGCTTTCTTT. It is translated as CASSLEAGHAAFF.

This chain joins TRBV4-2 and TRBJ2-7; 8 positions match TRBD2. The CDR3 is made up of 19 amino acids. Germline assignment: CDR1 LGHNA and CDR2 YNFKEQ. Trimming removed 0 bases from V and 3 bases from J; junction bases left unmatched: 16. As DNA, the CDR3 is TGTGCCAGCAGCCAAGATCGGAGCGAGCGGGAGACCTCTGTCTACGAGCAGTACTTC. Its translation: CASSQDRSERETSVYEQYF.

In its sample, this clone was seen once. The CDR3 reads CSVGRASGSYNTGELFF. The CDR3 coding sequence is TGCAGCGTTGGCCGCGCTAGCGGGAGTTACAACACCGGGGAGCTGTTTTTT. The J gene is TRBJ2-2, the V gene TRBV29-1; 10 positions match TRBD2. This CDR3 is built from 17 residues. Germline CDR1 SQVTM, CDR2 ANQGSEA. The J segment lost 2 bases and the V segment lost 4 bases, leaving 10 bases of the junction unmatched.

The chain is built from TRBV28 and TRBJ2-2; D remains ambiguous. The CDR3 contains 13 residues. CDR1 is MDHEN, CDR2 SYDVKM, per germline. Trimming left V 5 bases short and J 4 bases short, with 8 bases between. This CDR3 reads CASSPQITGELFF. The CDR3 DNA reads as TGTGCCAGCAGTCCCCAGATCACCGGGGAGCTGTTTTTT. Full variable domain (rest looked up from reference TRBV28 and TRBJ2-2): DVKVTQSSRYLVKRTGEKVFLECVQDMDHENMFWYRQDPGLGLRLIYFSYDVKMKEKGDIPEGYSVSREKKERFSLILESASTNQTSMYLCASSPQITGELFFGEGSRLTVL.

The V and J genes are TRBV10-3 and TRBJ2-3; TRBD1 matches 9 bases. Germline V lookup: CDR1 ENHRY, CDR2 SYGVKD. There are 14 residues in the CDR3. The V and J ends lost 6 bases and 3 bases, in that order; junction bases with no gene match: 4. CDR3 in DNA: TGTGCCATCAGAATCGGGACAGGGACAGATACGCAGTATTTT. Its protein is CAIRIGTGTDTQYF.

This chain uses TRBV4-2 with TRBJ1-6; perhaps TRBD1 as D (5 bases). This CDR3 is built from 17 residues. V lost 0 bases and J 8 bases, leaving 17 bases between the germline ends. From germline, CDR1 is LGHNA and CDR2 YNFKEQ. CDR3 in DNA: TGTGCCAGCAGCCAAGATCCCCCCAGGGCCCGCTATTCACCCCTCCACTTT. Translating gives CASSQDPPRARYSPLHF.

The chain links TRBV10-3 to TRBJ1-3; a weak D match, TRBD1 (5 bases). The CDR3 has 13 residues. Deletions cut 6 bases from V and 4 bases from J, with 10 bases between. Germline lookup yields CDR1 ENHRY and CDR2 SYGVKD. The CDR3 here is CAISIGGGNTIYF. The DNA of the CDR3 is TGTGCCATCAGCATCGGGGGAGGAAACACCATATATTTT.

CDR3 loop: CASGRDSYNEQFF. CDR3 bases: TGCGCCAGCGGCCGGGACTCCTACAATGAGCAGTTCTTC. The J gene is TRBJ2-1, the V gene TRBV5-1; possibly TRBD2 for D (5 bases). The ends were cut back, 7 bases at V and 0 bases at J, with 8 bases in the middle. CDR3 length equals 13 residues. The germline V gene encodes CDR1 SGHRS and CDR2 YFSETQ.

This rearrangement joins TRBV28 to TRBJ1-4; 7 positions match TRBD1. The CDR3 runs 14 residues. The V gene end was trimmed by 10 bases and the J gene end by 10 bases; junction bases not matched to a gene: 15. CDR1 MDHEN and CDR2 SYDVKM come from the germline V gene. The chain's CDR3 is CATLGQAEGAKLFF. Here the CDR3 DNA reads TGTGCCACCCTCGGACAGGCTGAAGGGGCAAAACTGTTTTTT.

V is TRBV28 and J is TRBJ2-3; maybe TRBD2 (6 bases). The CDR3 runs to 15 residues. The germline gives CDR1 MDHEN, CDR2 SYDVKM. V dropped 6 bases and J dropped 4 bases, with 17 bases sitting between them. The CDR3 DNA follows: TGTGCCAGCAGCTTGGGGGGAAGAGCGTCAGATACGCAGTATTTT. It specifies CASSLGGRASDTQYF.

The V and J genes are TRBV13 and TRBJ2-5, with 14 bases identical to TRBD2. CDR1 and CDR2 (germline): PRHDT, FYEKMQ (reference sequence). The CDR3 is 19 amino acids. Losses at the gene ends were 5 bases for V and 5 bases for J; bases not matched to a gene: 16. This CDR3 is CASSKRRLAGGLSGETQYF. The DNA of the CDR3 is TGTGCCAGCAGCAAACGGCGACTAGCGGGAGGGTTAAGTGGCGAGACCCAGTACTTC.

The rearrangement uses TRBV6-5 and TRBJ2-2; D not certain. The CDR3 covers 14 residues. V was cut by 2 bases and J by 9 bases, with 13 bases left in between. The germline CDR1 and CDR2 sequences are MNHEY and SVGAGI. CDR3 nucleotide sequence: TGTGCCAGCAGTTACGGTTTAGTCAAAAGGGAGCTGTTTTTT. It is translated as CASSYGLVKRELFF.